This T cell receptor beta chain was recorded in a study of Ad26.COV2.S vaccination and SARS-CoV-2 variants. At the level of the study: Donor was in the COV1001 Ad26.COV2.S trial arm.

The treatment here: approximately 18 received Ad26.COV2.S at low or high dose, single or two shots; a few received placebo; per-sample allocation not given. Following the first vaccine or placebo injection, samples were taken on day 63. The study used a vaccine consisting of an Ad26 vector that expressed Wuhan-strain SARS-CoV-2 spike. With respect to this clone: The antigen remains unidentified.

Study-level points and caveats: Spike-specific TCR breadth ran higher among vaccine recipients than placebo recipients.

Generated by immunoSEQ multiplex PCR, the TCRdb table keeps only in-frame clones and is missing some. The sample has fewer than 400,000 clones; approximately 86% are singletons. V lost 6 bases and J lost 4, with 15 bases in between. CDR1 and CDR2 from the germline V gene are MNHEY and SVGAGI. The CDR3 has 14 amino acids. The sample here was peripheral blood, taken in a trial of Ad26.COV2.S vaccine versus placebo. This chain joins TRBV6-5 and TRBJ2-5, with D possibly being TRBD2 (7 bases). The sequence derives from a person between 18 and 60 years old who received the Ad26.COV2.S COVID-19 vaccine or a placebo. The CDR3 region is CASRGGGALETQYF. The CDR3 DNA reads TGTGCCAGCAGAGGGGGGGGAGCACTAGAGACCCAGTACTTC.